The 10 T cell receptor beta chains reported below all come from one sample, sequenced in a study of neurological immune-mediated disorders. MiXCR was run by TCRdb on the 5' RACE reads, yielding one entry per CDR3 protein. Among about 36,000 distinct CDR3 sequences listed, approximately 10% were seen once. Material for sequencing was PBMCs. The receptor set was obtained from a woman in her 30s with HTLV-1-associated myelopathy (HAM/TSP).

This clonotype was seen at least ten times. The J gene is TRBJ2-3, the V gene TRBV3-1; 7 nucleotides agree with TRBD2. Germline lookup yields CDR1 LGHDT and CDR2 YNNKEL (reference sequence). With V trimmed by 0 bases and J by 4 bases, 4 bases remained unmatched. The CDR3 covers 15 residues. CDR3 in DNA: TGTGCCAGCAGCCAAGATAATGCGGGGGCAGATACGCAGTATTTT. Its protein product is CASSQDNAGADTQYF.

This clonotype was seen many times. CDR3 coding DNA: TGCGCCAGCAGCTTAGGGCGGCAGACCCTGAAGAACACCGGGGAGCTGTTTTTT. Protein sequence: CASSLGRQTLKNTGELFF. V usage is TRBV5-1 and J usage is TRBJ2-2; the D is unclear. With 2 bases removed from V and 1 base from J, the gap between germline ends came to 18 bases. Germline V lookup: CDR1 SGHRS, CDR2 YFSETQ. The CDR3 loop spans 18 amino acids. Supplemented by reference TRBV5-1 and TRBJ2-2, the full variable domain reads KAGVTQTPRYLIKTRGQQVTLSCSPISGHRSVSWYQQTPGQGLQFLFEYFSETQRNKGNFPGRFSGRQFSNSRSEMNVSTLELGDSALYLCASSLGRQTLKNTGELFFGEGSRLTVL.

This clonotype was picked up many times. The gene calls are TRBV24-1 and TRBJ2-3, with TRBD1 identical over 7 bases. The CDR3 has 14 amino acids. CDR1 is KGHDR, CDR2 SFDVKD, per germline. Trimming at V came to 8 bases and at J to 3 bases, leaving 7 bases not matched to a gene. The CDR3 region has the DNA TGTGCCACCAAACTAGGGGGCTTAACAGATACGCAGTATTTT. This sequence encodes CATKLGGLTDTQYF.

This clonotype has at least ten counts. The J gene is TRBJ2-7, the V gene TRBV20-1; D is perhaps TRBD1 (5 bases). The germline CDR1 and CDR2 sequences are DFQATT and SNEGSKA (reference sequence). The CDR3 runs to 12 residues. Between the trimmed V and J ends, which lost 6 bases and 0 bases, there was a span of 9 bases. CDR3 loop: CSATDSSYEQYF. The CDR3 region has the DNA TGCAGTGCAACCGACAGCTCCTACGAGCAGTACTTC.

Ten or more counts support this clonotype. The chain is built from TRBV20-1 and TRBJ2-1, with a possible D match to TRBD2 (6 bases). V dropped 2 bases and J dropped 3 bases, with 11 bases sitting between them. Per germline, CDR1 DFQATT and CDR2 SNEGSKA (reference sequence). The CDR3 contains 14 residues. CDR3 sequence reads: CSARRLVRYNEQFF. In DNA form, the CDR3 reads TGCAGTGCTAGACGACTAGTGCGCTACAATGAGCAGTTCTTC.

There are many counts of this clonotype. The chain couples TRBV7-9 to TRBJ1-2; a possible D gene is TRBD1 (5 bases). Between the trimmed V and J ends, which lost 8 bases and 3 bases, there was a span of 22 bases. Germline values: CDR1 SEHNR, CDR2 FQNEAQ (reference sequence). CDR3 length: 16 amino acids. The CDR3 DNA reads TGTGCCAGCCCCGGCTTCGAAGGACACCTTGACTATGGCTACACCTTC. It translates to CASPGFEGHLDYGYTF.

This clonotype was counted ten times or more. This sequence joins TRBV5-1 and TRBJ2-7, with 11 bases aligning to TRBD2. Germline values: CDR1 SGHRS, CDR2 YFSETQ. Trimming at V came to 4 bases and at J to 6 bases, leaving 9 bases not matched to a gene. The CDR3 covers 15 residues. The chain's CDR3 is CASSDHHGLAGEQYF. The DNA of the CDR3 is TGCGCCAGCAGCGATCATCATGGACTAGCGGGCGAGCAGTACTTC.

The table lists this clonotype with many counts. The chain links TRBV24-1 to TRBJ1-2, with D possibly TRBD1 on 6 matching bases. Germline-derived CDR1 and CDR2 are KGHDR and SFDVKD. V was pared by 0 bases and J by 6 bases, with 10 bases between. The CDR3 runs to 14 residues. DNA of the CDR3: TGTGCCACCAGTGATTTGAACAGGGTCGATGGCTACACCTTC. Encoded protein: CATSDLNRVDGYTF.

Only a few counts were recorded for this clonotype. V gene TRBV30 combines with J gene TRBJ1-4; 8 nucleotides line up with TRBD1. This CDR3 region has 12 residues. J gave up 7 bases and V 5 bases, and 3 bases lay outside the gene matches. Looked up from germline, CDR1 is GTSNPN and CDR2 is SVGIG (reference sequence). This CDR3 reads CAWDRGTEKLFF. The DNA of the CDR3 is TGTGCCTGGGACAGGGGTACTGAAAAACTGTTTTTT.

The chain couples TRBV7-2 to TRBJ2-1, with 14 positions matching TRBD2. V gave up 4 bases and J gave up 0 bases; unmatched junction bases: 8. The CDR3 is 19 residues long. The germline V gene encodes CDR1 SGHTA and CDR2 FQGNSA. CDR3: CASSWTSGGMNSSYNEQFF. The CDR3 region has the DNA TGTGCCAGCAGCTGGACTAGCGGGGGGATGAATAGCTCCTACAATGAGCAGTTCTTC.